Listed here are 30 T cell receptor beta chains from one sample, sequenced in a study of blood T cell repertoires in COVID-19. Generated by immunoSEQ multiplex PCR, the TCRdb table keeps only in-frame clones and is missing some. This sample carries about 260,000 clones, roughly 88% of them seen once, and the ten largest clones take around 3.1%. Input material: PBMCs or T cells enriched from blood (not recorded which). The receptor set was obtained from a woman aged 40 to 49 who had been exposed to COVID-19.

The chain combines TRBV25-1 with TRBJ1-6, with D uncertain. CDR3 length: 17 residues. The ends were cut back, 4 bases at V and 0 bases at J, with 13 bases in the middle. CDR1 MGHDK and CDR2 SYGVNS come from the germline V gene. The CDR3, as DNA: TGTGCCAGCAGTGGGCGGCAGCTAAGCTCCTATAATTCACCCCTCCACTTT. This encodes CASSGRQLSSYNSPLHF.

This chain uses TRBV19 with TRBJ1-2, with 8 bases fitting TRBD1. Trimming took 7 bases from V and 7 from J; bases not matched to a gene: 11. Germline values: CDR1 LNHDA, CDR2 SQIVND (reference sequence). The CDR3 totals 14 residues. Here the CDR3 reads CASTQGGQVFGYTF. The CDR3 DNA sequence: TGTGCCAGTACACAAGGGGGACAGGTATTTGGCTACACCTTC.

The chain joins TRBV28 to TRBJ2-2; the match to TRBD1 covers 8 bases. The CDR3 length is 15 residues. Losses at the gene ends were 2 bases for V and 6 bases for J; bases not matched to a gene: 5. The germline V gene encodes CDR1 MDHEN and CDR2 SYDVKM. The chain's CDR3 is CASSLGGRGPGELFF. DNA for the CDR3: TGTGCCAGCAGTTTAGGCGGCAGGGGGCCCGGGGAGCTGTTTTTT. The variable domain in full, with the rest retrieved from reference TRBV28 and TRBJ2-2, is DVKVTQSSRYLVKRTGEKVFLECVQDMDHENMFWYRQDPGLGLRLIYFSYDVKMKEKGDIPEGYSVSREKKERFSLILESASTNQTSMYLCASSLGGRGPGELFFGEGSRLTVL.

This chain uses TRBV12-3 or TRBV12-4 with TRBJ1-1; D is unresolved. With 4 bases removed from V and 2 bases from J, the gap between germline ends came to 8 bases. The CDR3 runs 13 residues. This chain's CDR3 is CASSSPGNTEAFF. As DNA, the CDR3 is TGTGCCAGCAGTTCACCAGGTAACACTGAAGCTTTCTTT.

This sequence joins TRBV24-1 and TRBJ2-3, with TRBD1 matching 12 bases. This CDR3 contains 17 residues. After removal of 4 bases from V and 5 bases from J, the junction contained 9 bases not matched to a gene. Germline V gives CDR1 KGHDR, CDR2 SFDVKD. DNA for the CDR3: TGTGCCACCAGTGAGGCCGGGACAGGGGGCGAGTTAGATACGCAGTATTTT. Its protein is CATSEAGTGGELDTQYF.

The chain uses TRBV27 and TRBJ1-6, with a weak D call TRBD1 (6 bases). The V gene's germline CDR1 is MNHEY and CDR2 SMNVEV (reference sequence). The CDR3 sequence is 14 residues long. The ends were cut back, 7 bases at V and 6 bases at J, with 13 bases in the middle. The CDR3 region is CASTYDRFNSPLHF. CDR3 sequence (DNA): TGTGCCAGCACTTATGACAGGTTTAATTCACCCCTCCACTTT.

On this clone: Just one base apart from a much larger clone, this may be a read error. Other DNA sequences in the sample encode the same CDR3. The chain combines TRBV3-1 (or the pseudogene TRBV3-2) with TRBJ2-7; 7 positions match TRBD2. Germline trimming cut 4 bases from V and 4 bases from J; bases unmatched to any gene: 4. Germline CDR1 is LGHDT and CDR2 is YNNKEL (reference sequence). The CDR3 is 13 residues long. CDR3 sequence: CASSLGRGYEQYF. In DNA, the CDR3 is TGTGCCAGCAGCCTGGGGAGGGGTTACGAGCAGTACTTC.

This clone was detected only once. The chain carries TRBV4-3 and TRBJ1-4, with a possible D match to TRBD1 (6 bases). Germline loops: CDR1 LGHNA, CDR2 YSLEER. V was trimmed by 5 bases and J by 3 bases, leaving 19 bases between them. CDR3 size: 17 residues. As DNA, the CDR3 is TGCGCCAGCAGCTCCACGATTTACCGACAGGCTAATGAAAAACTGTTTTTT. It encodes CASSSTIYRQANEKLFF.

The chain links TRBV5-8 to TRBJ2-1, with TRBD1 matching over 10 bases. CDR3 length equals 14 residues. Germline CDR1 and CDR2: SGHTS and YDEGEE. J gave up 6 bases and V 2 bases, and 2 bases lay outside the gene matches. The CDR3, as DNA: TGTGCCAGCAGCTTCAGACAGGGGGCCAATGAGCAGTTCTTC. Residues: CASSFRQGANEQFF.

This chain uses TRBV7-3 with TRBJ2-3; the D is unclear. The CDR3 has 16 amino acids. Per the germline V gene, CDR1 is SGHTA and CDR2 is FQGTGA. V lost 1 base, J lost 4 bases, and 15 bases lay in between. CDR3 in amino acids: CASSLKASVGSDTQYF. As DNA, the CDR3 is TGTGCCAGCAGCTTAAAGGCTAGTGTTGGCTCAGATACGCAGTATTTT.

Details on this clone: Germline is not matched at one junction end, which may reflect a read error. This chain uses TRBV5-1 with TRBJ1-4, with D perhaps matching TRBD1 (6 bases). CDR3 size: 14 residues. CDR1 and CDR2 from the germline V gene are SGHRS and YFSETQ. The CDR3 DNA reads TGTGCCAGCAGCTTGGCTCTAACAGGGGAAAAACTGTTTTTT. This codes for CASSLALTGEKLFF. The entire variable domain, with the rest obtained from reference TRBV5-1 and TRBJ1-4, is as follows: KAGVTQTPRYLIKTRGQQVTLSCSPISGHRSVSWYQQTPGQGLQFLFEYFSETQRNKGNFPGRFSGRQFSNSRSEMNVSTLELGDSALYLCASSLALTGEKLFFGSGTQLSVL.

This sequence joins TRBV4-1 and TRBJ1-6; a weak D match, TRBD1 (6 bases). V was cut by 3 bases and J by 3 bases, with 18 bases left in between. This CDR3 has 18 residues. Germline V CDR1 and CDR2: MGHRA, YSYEKL. CDR3 bases: TGCGCCAGCAGCCAGGATCCCTCGGGAGGGGGCTATAATTCACCCCTCCACTTT. Protein product: CASSQDPSGGGYNSPLHF.

The DNA of the CDR3 is TGTGCCAGCAGCCCGGACGAGGGCAACTATGGCTACACCTTC. Amino acids: CASSPDEGNYGYTF. This chain connects TRBV14 to TRBJ1-2; the D is unclear. Trimming stripped 4 bases from V and 2 bases from J, with 11 bases between. Germline V CDR1 and CDR2: SGHDN, FVKESK. This CDR3 is built from 14 residues.

The chain employs TRBV30 and TRBJ1-3; D remains unclear. The CDR3 is made up of 15 amino acids. V lost 1 base to trimming and J lost 0 bases, with 10 bases between them. The germline V gene has CDR1 GTSNPN and CDR2 SVGIG (reference sequence). CDR3 loop: CAWSDTSISGNTIYF. Here the CDR3 DNA reads TGTGCCTGGAGTGATACATCGATCTCTGGAAACACCATATATTTT.

The genes are TRBV7-2 and TRBJ1-6, with TRBD1 matching over 7 bases. Germline CDR1 is SGHTA and CDR2 is FQGNSA. The CDR3 is 13 amino acids. Germline trimming cut 4 bases from V and 14 bases from J; bases unmatched to any gene: 8. Here the CDR3 DNA reads TGTGCCAGCAGCTCGCCCTTCAGGGGGACCCTCCACTTT. Its translation: CASSSPFRGTLHF.

This clone was counted a single time. This specimen includes other DNA sequences encoding the same CDR3. This rearrangement joins TRBV4-3 to TRBJ1-4; 8 bases match TRBD1. V dropped 4 bases and J dropped 6; count of bases not matched to a gene: 4. The germline gives CDR1 LGHNA, CDR2 YSLEER. The CDR3 loop spans 14 amino acids. CDR3 amino acids: CASSPGTGDEKLFF. DNA for the CDR3: TGCGCCAGCAGCCCCGGGACAGGCGATGAAAAACTGTTTTTT.

The chain couples TRBV27 to TRBJ2-4, with a tentative D call TRBD2 (7 bases). V shed 0 bases and J shed 1 base, with 13 bases lying between them. Per the germline V gene, CDR1 is MNHEY and CDR2 is SMNVEV (reference sequence). CDR3 length equals 17 residues. In DNA form, the CDR3 reads TGTGCCAGCAGTTTATCAGGTGGGGGGGGCGCCAAAAACATTCAGTACTTC. It codes for CASSLSGGGGAKNIQYF.

Remarks on this clone: The sample carries other DNA sequences with the same CDR3. This rearrangement joins TRBV19 to TRBJ2-7; TRBD1 aligns across 9 bases. Looked up from germline, CDR1 is LNHDA and CDR2 is SQIVND (reference sequence). The CDR3 is made up of 15 amino acids. The V and J ends lost 6 bases and 2 bases, in that order; junction bases with no gene match: 8. The CDR3 DNA reads TGTGCCAGTAGGATAACCGGGACAGGGCCCTACGAGCAGTACTTC. Translating gives CASRITGTGPYEQYF.

This clone was seen only once. The chain combines TRBV19 with TRBJ1-5; 7 positions match TRBD1. This CDR3 is 17 amino acids long. From germline, CDR1 is LNHDA and CDR2 SQIVND (reference sequence). Germline trimming cut 3 bases from V and 4 bases from J; bases unmatched to any gene: 12. The CDR3 nucleotides are TGTGCCAGTAGTATGGCCTACAGGGGCGCGATGAATCAGCCCCAGCATTTT. Amino acids: CASSMAYRGAMNQPQHF.

The genes are TRBV19 and TRBJ1-1; TRBD1 aligns across 9 bases. V shed 4 bases, J shed 5 bases, and the junction held 8 bases outside the gene matches. The CDR3 covers 15 residues. The germline gives CDR1 LNHDA, CDR2 SQIVND (reference sequence). This CDR3 is CASSTVGTGKTEAFF. CDR3 bases: TGTGCCAGTAGTACAGTTGGGACAGGGAAAACTGAAGCTTTCTTT.

The V and J genes are TRBV9 and TRBJ1-4; a weak D match, TRBD1 (5 bases). This CDR3 has 20 residues. Trimming took off 0 bases at V and 1 base at J, with 22 bases between the two ends. The germline gives CDR1 SGDLS, CDR2 YYNGEE. The CDR3 loop reads CASSVVDRLGCDRTNEKLFF. CDR3 bases: TGTGCCAGCAGCGTAGTCGATAGGTTGGGATGTGACAGAACTAATGAAAAACTGTTTTTT. The entire variable domain, with the rest obtained from reference TRBV9 and TRBJ1-4, is as follows: DSGVTQTPKHLITATGQRVTLRCSPRSGDLSVYWYQQSLDQGLQFLIQYYNGEERAKGNILERFSAQQFPDLHSELNLSSLELGDSALYFCASSVVDRLGCDRTNEKLFFGSGTQLSVL.

This CDR3 is CAWSPTGQPQHF. The CDR3 nucleotides are TGTGCCTGGAGTCCGACGGGTCAGCCCCAGCATTTT. V gene TRBV30 combines with J gene TRBJ1-5; D remains ambiguous. The CDR3 is 12 amino acids. CDR1 is GTSNPN and CDR2 is SVGIG in the germline V gene (reference sequence). V shed 2 bases and J shed 6 bases, with 8 bases lying between them.

The CDR3 spells CASSLATGPQETQYF. As DNA, the CDR3 is TGTGCCAGCAGCTTAGCGACAGGGCCCCAAGAGACCCAGTACTTC. The chain combines TRBV7-9 with TRBJ2-5, with 7 nucleotides matching TRBD1. The CDR3 consists of 15 residues. V shed 0 bases and J 1 base; nucleotides not matched to a gene: 2. Germline V gene sequence: CDR1 SEHNR, CDR2 FQNEAQ (reference sequence).

This clone was seen a single time. The chain couples TRBV10-3 to TRBJ1-6; possible D gene TRBD1, 6 bases. Trimming pared 8 bases from V and 5 bases from J, leaving 10 bases between. The CDR3 contains 13 residues. Germline lookup yields CDR1 ENHRY and CDR2 SYGVKD. The CDR3 nucleotides read TGTGCCATCGGCAGGGGAAATAATTCACCCCTCCACTTT. Its protein product is CAIGRGNNSPLHF.

The chain has TRBV24-1 and TRBJ2-3; D is undetermined. The CDR3 sequence is 15 residues long. In germline, CDR1 is KGHDR, CDR2 SFDVKD. The V end was cut by 4 bases, the J end by 0 bases, with 10 bases between. Here the CDR3 reads CATSDHGSSTDTQYF. CDR3 nucleotides: TGTGCCACCAGTGACCACGGGTCCAGCACAGATACGCAGTATTTT.

The chain couples TRBV20-1 to TRBJ1-1; D call uncertain. Trimming took off 3 bases at V and 3 bases at J, with 11 bases between the two ends. Germline values: CDR1 DFQATT, CDR2 SNEGSKA (reference sequence). The CDR3 length is 13 residues. The CDR3 sequence is CSASSGKDTEAFF. The CDR3 DNA reads TGCAGTGCTAGTTCGGGAAAGGACACTGAAGCTTTCTTT.

On this clone: The germline gene is not matched at one end of the junction; a read error may be the cause. The chain carries TRBV5-1 and TRBJ2-1; D gene unclear. The CDR3 totals 12 residues. Germline CDR1 reads SGHRS; CDR2 reads YFSETQ. CDR3 region: CASSLRVNEQFF. CDR3 DNA sequence: TGTGCCAGCAGCCTACGGGTCAATGAGCAGTTCTTC. The entire variable domain, with the rest obtained from reference TRBV5-1 and TRBJ2-1, is as follows: KAGVTQTPRYLIKTRGQQVTLSCSPISGHRSVSWYQQTPGQGLQFLFEYFSETQRNKGNFPGRFSGRQFSNSRSEMNVSTLELGDSALYLCASSLRVNEQFFGPGTRLTVL.

The chain recombines TRBV6-2 or TRBV6-3 with TRBJ2-2; TRBD2 matches at 13 bases. The CDR3 is 16 amino acids. V was clipped by 6 bases and J by 2 bases; unmatched bases: 3. The germline V gene has CDR1 MNHEY and CDR2 SVGEGT. CDR3 loop: CASSRTSGGNTGELFF. CDR3 in DNA: TGTGCCAGCAGCCGGACTAGCGGGGGAAACACCGGGGAGCTGTTTTTT.

The chain has TRBV11-2 and TRBJ2-7; D is undetermined. The CDR3 extends over 13 amino acids. CDR1 and CDR2 (germline): SGHAT, FQNNGV. With 5 bases removed from V and 1 base from J, the gap between germline ends came to 9 bases. In DNA, the CDR3 is TGTGCCAGCAGCCCCCGAGTTTCCTACGAGCAGTACTTC. Its protein is CASSPRVSYEQYF.

J is TRBJ1-5 and V is TRBV7-2, with 9 nucleotides matching TRBD1. V dropped 2 bases and J dropped 4; count of bases not matched to a gene: 6. In germline, CDR1 is SGHTA, CDR2 FQGNSA. This CDR3 comprises 16 residues. The CDR3 bases are TGTGCCAGCAGCTTATCGGGGACAGGGCAAAATCAGCCCCAGCATTTT. Its protein is CASSLSGTGQNQPQHF.